The present T cell receptor (beta chain) was sequenced within a study of CD8+ T cells in alopecia areata. Study in general: A 6-month off-drug phase came after tofacitinib, which had lasted 6 to 18 months.

This clone was seen a single time. Its antigen is unknown. Peripheral blood and lesional scalp punch biopsies came from alopecia areata patients. This CDR3 is 12 amino acids long. The junction had 2 bases not matched to a gene; V was cut back by 3 bases and J by 8 bases. Germline assignment: CDR1 SGHRS and CDR2 YFSETQ. Notes on the study in general: Clonality exceeded that of normal scalp in lesional scalp, most notably in alopecia totalis/universalis.

Investigators isolated RNA and reverse transcribed it into cDNA to act as the sequencing template. Generated by immunoSEQ multiplex PCR, the TCRdb table keeps only in-frame clones and is missing some. The repertoire has about 20,000 clones, under 75% of them found once; the top ten carry 6.1%. The chain has TRBV5-1 and TRBJ1-2, with 9 bases identical to TRBD1. The receptor's source is a human donor with alopecia areata. Sequencing was performed on skin, taken at week 0. This CDR3 is CASSSGQGGYTF. CDR3 sequence (DNA): TGCGCCAGCAGCTCGGGACAGGGCGGCTACACCTTC. Looking up the rest from reference TRBV5-1 and TRBJ1-2 gives the full variable domain: KAGVTQTPRYLIKTRGQQVTLSCSPISGHRSVSWYQQTPGQGLQFLFEYFSETQRNKGNFPGRFSGRQFSNSRSEMNVSTLELGDSALYLCASSSGQGGYTFGSGTRLTVV.